Listed below are T cell receptor beta chains from one sample, sequenced in a study of chemoradiotherapy in HPV16-positive cancers. Produced via immunoSEQ multiplex PCR; TCRdb's table is partial and in-frame only. The table includes roughly 34,000 clones, around 87% detected once. This sample comprised blood, obtained from a patient who underwent chemoradiotherapy. Receptors were obtained from a human donor with HPV-associated anogenital cancer. The CDR3 runs from the conserved cysteine through the conserved F or W. Each record gives: clone size, J gene, D gene, V gene, CDR3 protein, CDR3 DNA. A D gene is named only where the DNA matches it firmly. Clone size is not always given. Where it is, it says once, few, many or a class for expanded clones.

. | TRBJ1-1 | . | TRBV10-2 | CASSLDSGAGAFF | TGCGCCAGCAGTCTGGACAGCGGAGCCGGGGCTTTCTTT
. | TRBJ2-6 | . | TRBV6-1 | CASSAVSSGANVLTF | TGTGCCAGCTCGGCGGTCAGCTCTGGGGCCAACGTCCTGACTTTC
. | TRBJ2-5 | . | TRBV4-1 | CASSRLGLVIETQYF | TGCGCCAGCAGCCGTTTGGGCCTGGTGATAGAGACCCAGTACTTC
. | TRBJ1-2 | TRBD1 | TRBV2 | CASSDQGANYGYTF | TGTGCCAGCAGTGACCAGGGGGCTAACTATGGCTACACCTTC
. | TRBJ1-4 | . | TRBV28 | CASSLGGRREKLFF | TGTGCCAGCAGTTTGGGAGGGAGACGTGAAAAACTGTTTTTT
. | TRBJ1-1 | . | TRBV7-9 | CASSSEDSLNTEAFF | TGTGCCAGCAGCTCCGAAGACAGTTTGAACACTGAAGCTTTCTTT
. | TRBJ2-7 | . | TRBV27 | CASSSVRGSDEQYF | TGTGCCAGCAGTTCCGTCCGGGGGAGCGACGAGCAGTACTTC
. | TRBJ1-2 | . | TRBV5-6 | CASSLEGGPYGYTF | TGTGCCAGCAGCTTGGAGGGGGGCCCCTATGGCTACACCTTC
. | TRBJ2-3 | TRBD2 | TRBV29-1 | CSVGTSSADTQYF | TGCAGCGTCGGGACTAGCTCGGCAGATACGCAGTATTTT
few | TRBJ1-2 | TRBD1 | TRBV28 | CASSQGTGGAGYGYTF | TGTGCCAGCAGTCAGGGGACAGGGGGCGCCGGGTATGGCTACACCTTC
. | TRBJ2-1 | TRBD1 | TRBV7-9 | CASSYPKGQSSYNEQFF | TGTGCCAGCAGCTACCCCAAGGGACAGAGCTCCTACAATGAGCAGTTCTTC
. | TRBJ1-2 | . | TRBV2 | CASSDAYGYTF | TGTGCCAGCAGTGACGCCTATGGCTACACCTTC
. | TRBJ2-2 | TRBD2 | TRBV7-2 | CASGSGGGRELFF | TGTGCCAGCGGAAGCGGGGGGGGCCGGGAGCTGTTTTTT
. | TRBJ1-1 | TRBD1 | TRBV29-1 | CSGSTGGASTEAFF | TGCAGCGGTTCGACAGGGGGCGCGAGCACTGAAGCTTTCTTT
. | TRBJ1-6 | TRBD1 | TRBV5-1 | CASSPPTGDNSPLHF | TGCGCCAGCAGCCCTCCGACAGGGGATAATTCACCCCTCCACTTT
. | TRBJ2-5 | . | TRBV7-2 | CASSHKPLEVAQYF | TGTGCCAGCAGCCACAAACCCCTGGAGGTGGCCCAGTACTTC
. | TRBJ1-4 | TRBD1 | TRBV5-1 | CASSLDRGDEKLFF | TGCGCCAGCAGCTTGGACAGGGGAGATGAAAAACTGTTTTTT
few | TRBJ1-2 | . | TRBV14 | CASTPAPGALYGYTF | TGTGCCAGCACTCCCGCGCCGGGGGCTCTCTATGGCTACACCTTC
few | TRBJ2-1 | TRBD1 | TRBV7-9 | CASSLGSGQVWDEQFF | TGTGCCAGCAGCTTAGGTAGTGGACAGGTTTGGGATGAGCAGTTCTTC
. | TRBJ1-2 | . | TRBV5-6 | CASSSGVSGYYTF | TGTGCCAGCAGCTCGGGGGTCTCAGGGTACTACACCTTC
. | TRBJ1-5 | . | TRBV2 | CASATGNSNQPQHF | TGTGCCAGTGCAACAGGGAATAGCAATCAGCCCCAGCATTTT
. | TRBJ1-6 | . | TRBV7-8 | CASKLGRDLNSPLHF | TGTGCCAGCAAACTTGGCAGGGACCTTAATTCACCCCTCCACTTT
. | TRBJ1-2 | . | TRBV7-2 | CASAPLGPISYTF | TGTGCCAGCGCTCCCTTGGGGCCGATAAGCTACACCTTC
. | TRBJ2-3 | TRBD2 | TRBV4-2 | CASSQGATSGGATDTQYF | TGTGCCAGCAGCCAAGGAGCGACTAGCGGGGGGGCCACGGATACGCAGTATTTT
. | TRBJ2-7 | . | TRBV9 | CASSVDGGPGYEQYF | TGTGCCAGCAGCGTAGATGGGGGTCCTGGCTACGAGCAGTACTTC
. | TRBJ1-2 | TRBD1 | TRBV9 | CASSVGQSYGYTF | TGTGCCAGCAGCGTGGGACAGAGCTATGGCTACACCTTC
. | TRBJ1-1 | TRBD1 | TRBV7-6 | CASSAGGNTEAFF | TGTGCCAGCAGCGCAGGGGGCAACACTGAAGCTTTCTTT
. | TRBJ2-7 | . | TRBV19 | CASSIDTTYEQYF | TGTGCCAGTAGTATCGACACAACCTACGAGCAGTACTTC
. | TRBJ2-7 | TRBD2 | TRBV19 | CASSIERGPYEQYF | TGTGCCAGTAGTATCGAGCGGGGCCCCTACGAGCAGTACTTC
. | TRBJ1-5 | . | TRBV6-5 | CASSTGHQPQHF | TGTGCCAGCAGCACGGGTCATCAGCCCCAGCATTTT
. | TRBJ1-2 | . | TRBV19 | CASSIGDRANYGYTF | TGTGCCAGTAGTATAGGGGACCGTGCTAACTATGGCTACACCTTC
. | TRBJ1-2 | . | TRBV5-6 | CASSLAGQYRIGTF | TGTGCCAGCAGCTTGGCCGGGCAGTACCGGATCGGCACCTTC
once | TRBJ2-5 | TRBD2 | TRBV2 | CASSGPAGGQETQYF | TGTGCCAGCAGTGGGCCAGCGGGGGGTCAAGAGACCCAGTACTTC
. | TRBJ2-1 | . | TRBV6-5 | CASRYRDSWVDEQFF | TGTGCCAGCAGATACCGGGACTCATGGGTTGATGAGCAGTTCTTC
. | TRBJ1-4 | TRBD1 | TRBV2 | CAGKGQLNEKLFF | TGTGCCGGCAAGGGACAGCTTAATGAAAAACTGTTTTTT
. | TRBJ1-6 | TRBD1 | TRBV9 | CASSVVGTGLSPLHF | TGTGCCAGCAGCGTAGTGGGGACAGGGCTTTCACCCCTCCACTTT
few | TRBJ1-1 | . | TRBV29-1 | CSAAGRWDTEAFF | TGCAGCGCTGCGGGACGCTGGGACACTGAAGCTTTCTTT